These T cell receptor beta chains were read from a single sample in a study of a mutant IDH1 vaccine in newly diagnosed glioma. No cognate antigen is known for these TCRs. Clones were sequenced by immunoSEQ multiplex PCR, and TCRdb holds only the in-frame ones, with some missing. The sample yields about 83,000 clones, 81% seen once. The sequences come from PBMCs, collected from a glioma patient whose treatment included an IDH1 peptide vaccine. The source of these receptors is a man aged 35 to 55 with glioma. Both conserved end residues are part of each CDR3. The order of the fields is D gene, clone size, V gene, J gene, CDR3 DNA, CDR3 protein. The D gene is left open where the match is weak. A clone size is listed for some rows: how often the clone was seen (once, few, many), or a class if it is expanded.

D: -; size: -; V: TRBV18; J: TRBJ1-2; DNA: TGTTCCAGCTCACGGGAAGTTGACTATGGCTACACCTTC; CDR3: CSSSREVDYGYTF
D: -; size: -; V: TRBV5-1; J: TRBJ1-1; DNA: TGCGCCAGCAGCTTGGCCCAGGGGCTGGGGACTGAAGCTTTCTTT; CDR3: CASSLAQGLGTEAFF
D: -; size: -; V: TRBV19; J: TRBJ1-5; DNA: TGTGCCAGTAGCTCAAAAACAGCCCCAGATCAGCCCCAGCATTTT; CDR3: CASSSKTAPDQPQHF
D: TRBD1; size: -; V: TRBV6-1; J: TRBJ2-7; DNA: TGTGCCAGCAGGGGGACAGGATCCCACTACGAGCAGTACTTC; CDR3: CASRGTGSHYEQYF
D: TRBD2; size: -; V: TRBV18; J: TRBJ2-5; DNA: TGTGCCAGCTCACCACTCGGACTAGCAGAGACCCAGTACTTC; CDR3: CASSPLGLAETQYF
D: -; size: -; V: TRBV30; J: TRBJ1-1; DNA: TGTGCCTGGAGTGTCATGGACACTGAAGCTTTCTTT; CDR3: CAWSVMDTEAFF
D: TRBD1; size: -; V: TRBV15; J: TRBJ2-1; DNA: TGTGCCACCAGCTGGGACAGGGGAGGCGATGAGCAGTTCTTC; CDR3: CATSWDRGGDEQFF
D: -; size: -; V: TRBV7-8; J: TRBJ1-4; DNA: TGTGCCAGCAGCTTACGGGTTTTAGGACTTCTTGGTGAAAAACTGTTTTTT; CDR3: CASSLRVLGLLGEKLFF
D: -; size: -; V: TRBV7-2; J: TRBJ2-7; DNA: TGTGCCAGCAGCTTTAGTCGAAGCTCCTACGAGCAGTACTTC; CDR3: CASSFSRSSYEQYF
D: TRBD1; size: few; V: TRBV30; J: TRBJ1-2; DNA: TGTGCCTGGGGTAACAGGGGCTATGGCTACACCTTC; CDR3: CAWGNRGYGYTF
D: -; size: few; V: TRBV19; J: TRBJ1-5; DNA: TGTGCCAGTAGTAGGCCAGGGCTAAATCAGCCCCAGCATTTT; CDR3: CASSRPGLNQPQHF
D: -; size: -; V: TRBV19; J: TRBJ2-7; DNA: TGTGCCAGTAGTATATCCTGGGTTTCCTACGAGCAGTACTTC; CDR3: CASSISWVSYEQYF
D: TRBD1; size: -; V: TRBV5-1; J: TRBJ1-4; DNA: TGCGCCAGCAGATCCGGGACAGGGGGCCGTTTAGGTGAAAAACTGTTTTTT; CDR3: CASRSGTGGRLGEKLFF
D: TRBD1; size: -; V: TRBV10-3; J: TRBJ2-3; DNA: TGTGCCATCAGTGTCCTACAGGGGCAGGATACGCAGTATTTT; CDR3: CAISVLQGQDTQYF
D: -; size: -; V: TRBV7-2; J: TRBJ1-2; DNA: TGTGCCAGCAGCTCCCCGGGGTATGGCTACACCTTC; CDR3: CASSSPGYGYTF
D: -; size: -; V: TRBV9; J: TRBJ2-1; DNA: TGTGCCAGCAGCGTAGGATTTACGGGAATATACAATGAGCAGTTCTTC; CDR3: CASSVGFTGIYNEQFF